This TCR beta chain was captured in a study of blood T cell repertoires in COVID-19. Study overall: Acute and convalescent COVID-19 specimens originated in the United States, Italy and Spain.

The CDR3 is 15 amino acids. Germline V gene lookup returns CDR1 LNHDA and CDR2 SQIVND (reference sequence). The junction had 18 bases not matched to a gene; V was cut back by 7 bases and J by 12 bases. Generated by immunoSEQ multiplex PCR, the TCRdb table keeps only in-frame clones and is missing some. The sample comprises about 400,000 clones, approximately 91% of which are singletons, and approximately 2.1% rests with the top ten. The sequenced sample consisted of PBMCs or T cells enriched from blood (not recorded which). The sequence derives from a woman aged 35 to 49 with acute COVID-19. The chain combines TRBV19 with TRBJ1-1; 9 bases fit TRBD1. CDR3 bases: TGTGCCAGTAACTCCCGGGACAGGGCTTCCCGAAGAACTTTCTTT. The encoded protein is CASNSRDRASRRTFF.